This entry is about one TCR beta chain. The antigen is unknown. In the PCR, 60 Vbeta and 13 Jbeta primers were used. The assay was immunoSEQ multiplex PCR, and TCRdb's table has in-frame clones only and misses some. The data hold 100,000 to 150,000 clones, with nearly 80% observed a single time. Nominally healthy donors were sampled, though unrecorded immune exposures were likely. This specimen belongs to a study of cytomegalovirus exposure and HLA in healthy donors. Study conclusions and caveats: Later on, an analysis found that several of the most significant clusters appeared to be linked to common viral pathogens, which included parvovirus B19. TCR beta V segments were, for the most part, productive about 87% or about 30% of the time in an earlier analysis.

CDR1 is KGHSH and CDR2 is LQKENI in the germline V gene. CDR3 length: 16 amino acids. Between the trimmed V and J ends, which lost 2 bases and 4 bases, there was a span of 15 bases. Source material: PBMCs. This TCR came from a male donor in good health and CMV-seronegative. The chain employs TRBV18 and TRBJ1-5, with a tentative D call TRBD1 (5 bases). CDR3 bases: TGTGCCAGCTCACCAGGAGGGGAGGGCGGGAATCAGCCCCAGCATTTT. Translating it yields CASSPGGEGGNQPQHF.